The 6 T cell receptor beta chains below come from one sample, sequenced in a study of CD8+ T cells in alopecia areata. TCR sequencing used cDNA made by reverse transcription of extracted RNA. Method: immunoSEQ multiplex PCR; TCRdb's copy keeps in-frame clones and lacks some. In the table there are about 190,000 clones, around three fifths of which are singletons. Treatment in this sample: oral pan-JAK inhibitor, 5-10 mg twice daily. This specimen consisted of CD4+ T cells sorted from blood, obtained around week 49, from a patient treated with tofacitinib. The source of these receptors is a human donor with alopecia areata.

The rearrangement uses TRBV29-1 and TRBJ2-1, with D perhaps TRBD1 (6 bases). Germline CDR1 is SQVTM and CDR2 is ANQGSEA. This CDR3 has 12 amino acids. V shed 3 bases and J shed 9 bases, with 12 bases lying between them. In nucleotides, the CDR3 is TGCAGCGTTGATCTTAGCAGGGGTGAGCAGTTCTTC. Translated, it gives CSVDLSRGEQFF.

The V gene is TRBV29-1, the J gene TRBJ2-4; D is unclear. Trimming took off 3 bases at V and 7 bases at J, with 10 bases between the two ends. The CDR3 has 12 amino acids. The V gene's germline CDR1 is SQVTM and CDR2 ANQGSEA. In DNA form, the CDR3 reads TGCAGCGTTGATAATGACCGCAACATTCAGTACTTC. Its translation: CSVDNDRNIQYF.

The genes are TRBV29-1 and TRBJ1-1; TRBD1 aligns across 12 bases. The CDR3 covers 16 residues. Germline V gene data show CDR1 as SQVTM and CDR2 as ANQGSEA. V shed 6 bases and J 7 bases; nucleotides not matched to a gene: 15. This CDR3 reads CSVPRDRGRQGREAFF. As DNA, the CDR3 is TGCAGCGTACCCCGGGACAGGGGGCGTCAAGGTCGTGAAGCTTTCTTT.

The chain recombines TRBV7-2 with TRBJ2-6, with no clear D. Germline CDR1 is SGHTA and CDR2 is FQGNSA. The CDR3 consists of 14 residues. Between the trimmed V and J ends, which lost 6 bases and 0 bases, there was a span of 6 bases. CDR3 protein: CASRRNSGANVLTF. The CDR3 DNA reads TGTGCCAGCAGACGCAACTCTGGGGCCAACGTCCTGACTTTC.

The chain carries TRBV30 and TRBJ1-2, with 8 bases that match TRBD1. Trimming removed 4 bases from V and 6 bases from J; junction bases left unmatched: 7. Germline V gene lookup returns CDR1 GTSNPN and CDR2 SVGIG (reference sequence). The CDR3 loop spans 13 amino acids. Here the CDR3 reads CAWNMDRENGYTF. CDR3 DNA sequence: TGTGCCTGGAACATGGACAGGGAGAATGGCTACACCTTC.

The chain recombines TRBV5-5 with TRBJ2-3; perhaps D is TRBD1 or TRBD2 (6 bases each). Germline CDR1 and CDR2: SGHKS and YYEKEE (reference sequence). Trimming took off 2 bases at V and 1 base at J, with 11 bases between the two ends. This CDR3 comprises 15 residues. The CDR3 is CASSLRGAGTDTQYF. In DNA, the CDR3 is TGTGCCAGCAGCTTAAGGGGGGCAGGCACAGATACGCAGTATTTT.